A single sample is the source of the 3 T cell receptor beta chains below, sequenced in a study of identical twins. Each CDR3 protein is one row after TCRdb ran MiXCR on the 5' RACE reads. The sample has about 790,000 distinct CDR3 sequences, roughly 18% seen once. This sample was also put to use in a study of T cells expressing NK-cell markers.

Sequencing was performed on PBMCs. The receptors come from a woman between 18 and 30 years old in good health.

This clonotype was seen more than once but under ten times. The CDR3 reads CASSDSLADPTDTQYF. Here the CDR3 DNA reads TGTGCCAGCAGTGATAGCCTAGCAGACCCCACAGATACGCAGTATTTT. The gene calls are TRBV6-1 and TRBJ2-3; maybe TRBD2 (5 bases). Germline V gene data show CDR1 as MNHNS and CDR2 as SASEGT. The CDR3 spans 16 residues. The V end lost 3 bases, the J end lost 2 bases, and 15 bases lay between the germline ends.

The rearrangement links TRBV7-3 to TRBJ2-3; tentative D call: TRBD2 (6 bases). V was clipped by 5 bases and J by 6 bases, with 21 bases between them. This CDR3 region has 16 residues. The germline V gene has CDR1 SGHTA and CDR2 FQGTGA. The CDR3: CASSLTGTSPPDTQYF. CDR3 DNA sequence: TGTGCCAGCAGCCTCACCGGGACTTCCCCACCGGATACGCAGTATTTT.

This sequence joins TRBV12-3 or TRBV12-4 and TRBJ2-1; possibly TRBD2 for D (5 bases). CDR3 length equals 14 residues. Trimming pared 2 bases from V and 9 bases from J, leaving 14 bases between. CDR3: CASSLRSRGGEQFF. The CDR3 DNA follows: TGTGCCAGCAGTTTAAGGTCCCGAGGAGGTGAGCAGTTCTTC.